What follows are 3 T cell receptor beta chains derived from one specimen sequenced in a study of STAT5B mutations in CD4+ large granular lymphocyte leukemia. Here immunoSEQ multiplex PCR was the method, and the copy in TCRdb shows in-frame clones only, minus some. Here the sample spans some 30,000 clones, around 73% being singletons. The sequencing sample was made of CD4+ T cells from blood buffy coats. The receptors stem from a human donor in good health.

The chain uses TRBV6-1 and TRBJ2-3; TRBD2 is a possible D gene (6 bases). Germline values: CDR1 MNHNS, CDR2 SASEGT. Between the trimmed V and J ends, which lost 6 bases and 1 base, there was a span of 14 bases. This CDR3 contains 15 residues. CDR3 region: CASRDYLSGTDTQYF. DNA for the CDR3: TGTGCCAGCAGGGACTACCTCTCTGGCACAGATACGCAGTATTTT.

The rearrangement links TRBV5-4 to TRBJ1-2; tentative D call: TRBD1 (6 bases). Germline loops: CDR1 SGHNT, CDR2 YYREEE (reference sequence). The V and J ends lost 4 bases and 2 bases respectively, with 9 bases between them. The CDR3 contains 13 residues. The CDR3 loop reads CASSPDRNYGYTF. CDR3 DNA sequence: TGTGCCAGCAGCCCGGACAGAAACTATGGCTACACCTTC.

The V and J genes are TRBV18 and TRBJ2-5, with D tentatively TRBD2 (6 bases). Trimming cost V 3 bases and J 2 bases, with 22 bases left between them. Germline CDR1 KGHSH, CDR2 LQKENI. The CDR3 sequence is 18 residues long. CDR3 amino acids: CASSPKVLAGGAQETQYF. The CDR3 DNA reads as TGTGCCAGCTCACCTAAAGTACTGGCTGGAGGGGCACAAGAGACCCAGTACTTC.